This TCR beta chain was profiled in a study of T-cell reconstitution after alpha-beta-depleted transplantation in children. The CDR3 sequence is 14 residues long. V gave up 7 bases and J gave up 2 bases; unmatched junction bases: 6. Germline CDR1 MGHDK, CDR2 SYGVNS. Unique molecular identifiers tagged the TCRbeta library. TCRdb redid the calling of the PCR reads with MiXCR, one entry per CDR3 protein. Here the sample spans about 100,000 distinct CDR3 sequences, 4.5% to 7.5% being singletons. This clonotype was detected ten times or more. This specimen was PBMCs, mostly from graft donor cells, taken 60 days after TCRalphabeta/CD19-depleted stem cell transplant. The chain carries TRBV25-1 and TRBJ2-7, with 9 bases that match TRBD2. This sequence was found in a female patient under 10 years old who had a stem cell transplant for Fanconi anemia, so the T cells may come from the graft donor. The CDR3 loop reads CASTRSGGPYEQYF. The DNA for the CDR3 is TGTGCCAGCACTCGAAGCGGGGGGCCCTACGAGCAGTACTTC.